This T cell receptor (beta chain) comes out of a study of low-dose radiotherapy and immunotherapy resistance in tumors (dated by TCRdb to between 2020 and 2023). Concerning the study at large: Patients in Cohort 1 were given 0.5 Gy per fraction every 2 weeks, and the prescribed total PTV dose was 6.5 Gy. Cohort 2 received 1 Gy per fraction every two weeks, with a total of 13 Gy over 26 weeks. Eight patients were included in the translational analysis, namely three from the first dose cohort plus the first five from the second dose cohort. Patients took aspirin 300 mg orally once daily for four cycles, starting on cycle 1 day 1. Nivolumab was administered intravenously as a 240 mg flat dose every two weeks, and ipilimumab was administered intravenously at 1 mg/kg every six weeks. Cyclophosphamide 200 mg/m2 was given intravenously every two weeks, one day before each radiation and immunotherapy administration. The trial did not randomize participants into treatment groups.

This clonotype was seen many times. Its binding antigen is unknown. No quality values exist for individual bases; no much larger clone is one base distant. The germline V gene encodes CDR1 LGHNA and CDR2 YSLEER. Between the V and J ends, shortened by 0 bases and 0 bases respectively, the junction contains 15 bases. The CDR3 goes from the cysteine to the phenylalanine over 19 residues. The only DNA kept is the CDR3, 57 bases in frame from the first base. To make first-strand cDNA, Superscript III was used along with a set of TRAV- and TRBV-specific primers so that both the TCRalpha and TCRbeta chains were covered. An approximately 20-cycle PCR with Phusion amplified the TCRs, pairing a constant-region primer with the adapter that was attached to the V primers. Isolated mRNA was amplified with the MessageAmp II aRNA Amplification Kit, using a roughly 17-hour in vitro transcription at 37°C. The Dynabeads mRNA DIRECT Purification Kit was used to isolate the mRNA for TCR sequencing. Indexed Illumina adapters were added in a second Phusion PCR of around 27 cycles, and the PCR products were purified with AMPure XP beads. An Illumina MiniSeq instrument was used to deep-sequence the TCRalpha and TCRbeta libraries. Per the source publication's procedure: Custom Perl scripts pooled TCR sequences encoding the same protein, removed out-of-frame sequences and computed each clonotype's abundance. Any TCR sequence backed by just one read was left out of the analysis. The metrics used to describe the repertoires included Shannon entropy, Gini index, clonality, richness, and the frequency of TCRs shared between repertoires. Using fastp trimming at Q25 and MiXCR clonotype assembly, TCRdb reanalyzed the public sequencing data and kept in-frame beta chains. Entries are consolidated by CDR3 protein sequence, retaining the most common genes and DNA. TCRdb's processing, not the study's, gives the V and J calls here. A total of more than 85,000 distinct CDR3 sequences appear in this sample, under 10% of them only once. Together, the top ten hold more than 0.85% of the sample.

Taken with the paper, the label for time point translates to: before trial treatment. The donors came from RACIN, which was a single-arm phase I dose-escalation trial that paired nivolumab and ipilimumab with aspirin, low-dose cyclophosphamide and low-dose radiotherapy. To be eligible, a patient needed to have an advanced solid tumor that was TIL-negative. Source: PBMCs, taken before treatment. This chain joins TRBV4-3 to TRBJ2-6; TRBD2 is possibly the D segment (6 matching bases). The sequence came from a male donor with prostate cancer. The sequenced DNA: TGCGCCAGCAGCCAAGATCGCGGGACGGGGAGCTCTGGGGCCAACGTCCTGACTTTC. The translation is CASSQDRGTGSSGANVLTF.